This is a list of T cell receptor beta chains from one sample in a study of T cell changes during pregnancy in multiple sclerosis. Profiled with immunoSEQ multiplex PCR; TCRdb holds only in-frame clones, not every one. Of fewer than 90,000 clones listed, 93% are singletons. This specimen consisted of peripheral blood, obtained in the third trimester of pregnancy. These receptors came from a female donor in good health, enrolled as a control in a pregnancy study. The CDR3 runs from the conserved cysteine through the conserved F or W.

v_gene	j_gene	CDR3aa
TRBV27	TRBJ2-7	CASSLRAGTYEQYF
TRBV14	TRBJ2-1	CASSGGLAGVLRSYNEQFF
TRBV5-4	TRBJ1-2	CASSMPGTAAIYGYTF
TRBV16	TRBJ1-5	CASSQTGGSNQPQHF
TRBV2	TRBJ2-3	CASSKGLAGGDHTQYF
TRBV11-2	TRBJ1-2	CASSLAQAVGYTF
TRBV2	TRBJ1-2	CASSEAPDRGGSYTF
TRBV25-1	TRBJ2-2	CASSEYGGVGGELFF
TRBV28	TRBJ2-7	CASSRHSLHSYEQYF
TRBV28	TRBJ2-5	CASSLIYELAGGSETQYF
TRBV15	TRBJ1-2	CATSRGPGTGNYGYTF
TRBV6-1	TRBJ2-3	CASSDIPLARSSTDTQYF
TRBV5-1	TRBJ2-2	CASSSWGGVGTAGELFF
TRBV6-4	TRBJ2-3	CASSVTGGTDTQYF
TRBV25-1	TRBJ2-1	CASSWSGSGYNEQFF
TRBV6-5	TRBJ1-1	CASSYAGVKRTEAFF
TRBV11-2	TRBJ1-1	CASSPRGDTEAFF
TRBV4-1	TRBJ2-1	CASSSRAGLNEQFF
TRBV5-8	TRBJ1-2	CASSLLLEILGYTF
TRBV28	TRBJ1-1	CASNFRDRGYTEAFF
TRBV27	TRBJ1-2	CASSLDPTGGYGYTF
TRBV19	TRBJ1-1	CASSFKSTGREAFF
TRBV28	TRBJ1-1	CASSLSLLQGEVGAFF
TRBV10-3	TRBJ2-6	CAISPYSGLSSGANVLTF
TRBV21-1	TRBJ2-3	CASSFTLLSRLAGRTDTQYF
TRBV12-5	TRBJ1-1	CASGLDPSRNTEAFF
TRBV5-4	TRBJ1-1	CASSLAGQGASVGTEAFF
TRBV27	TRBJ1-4	CASSFYHRTGNKGEKLFF
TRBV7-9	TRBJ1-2	CASSLGRLPYGYTF
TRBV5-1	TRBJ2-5	CASSFLTGGVETQYF
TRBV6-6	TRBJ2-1	CASSYGESNEQFF
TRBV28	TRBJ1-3	CASRGYRAPTGNTIYF
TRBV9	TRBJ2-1	CASSVGPIQGEQFF
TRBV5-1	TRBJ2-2	CASSFLTSGVNTGELFF
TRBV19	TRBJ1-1	CASSSSPGANTEAFF
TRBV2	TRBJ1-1	CASGGWTEAFF